Shown below are 13 T cell receptor beta chains from a single sample sequenced in a study of response to subunit inactivated influenza vaccine. TCRdb reanalysed the RT-PCR reads using MiXCR and keeps one entry per CDR3 protein. Of about 500,000 distinct CDR3 sequences listed, more than 15% are singletons. Sequencing used CD4+ T cells sorted from PBMCs, obtained roughly 24 months after vaccination. Every receptor here comes from a man aged 45 to 75 who received an inactivated influenza vaccine.

CDR3 amino acids: CASSYYGTPNYEQYF. The CDR3 region has the DNA TGTGCCAGCAGTTATTACGGGACACCAAACTACGAGCAGTACTTC. V usage is TRBV6-2 or TRBV6-3 and J usage is TRBJ2-7; D is perhaps TRBD1 (6 bases). Germline V gene data show CDR1 as MNHEY and CDR2 as SVGEGT. The ends were cut back, 3 bases at V and 3 bases at J, with 15 bases in the middle. The CDR3 length is 15 residues.

The V gene is TRBV24-1, the J gene TRBJ2-1; D gene unclear. Trimming took off 9 bases at V and 1 base at J, with 9 bases between the two ends. CDR3 length: 13 amino acids. Germline-derived CDR1 and CDR2 are KGHDR and SFDVKD. In nucleotides, the CDR3 is TGTGCCACCGTGGAGTGGTCCTACAATGAGCAGTTCTTC. Amino acids: CATVEWSYNEQFF.

This clonotype was seen only once. This chain joins TRBV11-2 and TRBJ2-1, with no clear D. Trimming removed 5 bases at V and 2 bases at J, with 16 bases between. This CDR3 has 16 amino acids. The germline gives CDR1 SGHAT, CDR2 FQNNGV. CDR3 bases: TGTGCCAGCAGCCTCGGGTCGGCCCGAACCTACAATGAGCAGTTCTTC. This sequence encodes CASSLGSARTYNEQFF.

This chain links TRBV5-1 with TRBJ1-6; 8 bases are shared with TRBD1. J was trimmed by 11 bases and V by 3 bases; bases with no gene match: 4. Germline V gene lookup returns CDR1 SGHRS and CDR2 YFSETQ. The CDR3 has 13 residues. The CDR3 is CASSSGQGPPLHF. In DNA, the CDR3 is TGCGCCAGCAGCTCAGGACAGGGTCCACCCCTCCACTTT.

The V and J genes are TRBV6-1 and TRBJ1-1, with D hard to call. V gave up 7 bases and J gave up 4 bases, with 13 bases separating them. The length of the CDR3 is 13 residues. Looked up from germline, CDR1 is MNHNS and CDR2 is SASEGT. CDR3 coding DNA: TGTGCCAGCAAATTGGGCTCGGGCACTGAAGCTTTCTTT. Translated, it gives CASKLGSGTEAFF.

This chain joins TRBV7-9 and TRBJ1-4; D uncertain. V lost 5 bases, J lost 8 bases, and 21 bases lay in between. This CDR3 is 16 amino acids long. In germline, CDR1 is SEHNR, CDR2 FQNEAQ (reference sequence). CDR3 region: CASSQSRVATQEKLFF. CDR3 nucleotides: TGTGCCAGCAGCCAATCCCGGGTTGCTACCCAGGAAAAACTGTTTTTT.

This clonotype was counted between two and nine times. This chain links TRBV5-1 with TRBJ2-6, with 7 bases aligning to TRBD2. Germline V gene lookup returns CDR1 SGHRS and CDR2 YFSETQ. This CDR3 is 16 amino acids long. J lost 3 bases, V lost 4 bases, and 7 bases had no gene match. As DNA, the CDR3 is TGCGCCAGCAGCCCCACCGGGGGGAATGGGGCCAACGTCCTGACTTTC. Translated: CASSPTGGNGANVLTF.

This clonotype was counted a few times. V is TRBV27 and J is TRBJ2-4; 12 nucleotides align to TRBD2. CDR1 is MNHEY and CDR2 is SMNVEV in the germline V gene (reference sequence). This CDR3 contains 17 residues. The V and J ends lost 5 bases and 7 bases, in that order; junction bases with no gene match: 12. As DNA, the CDR3 is TGTGCCAGCAGTAAGACTAGCGGGAGAACCGGAGGGAACATTCAGTACTTC. It translates to CASSKTSGRTGGNIQYF.

V is TRBV20-1 and J is TRBJ1-1; 8 nucleotides align to TRBD1. CDR3 size: 16 residues. The trim removed 4 bases at V and 0 bases at J, leaving 10 bases unmatched. Germline assignment: CDR1 DFQATT and CDR2 SNEGSKA (reference sequence). This CDR3 is CSANHGAGGMNTEAFF. CDR3 nucleotides: TGCAGTGCTAATCATGGGGCAGGGGGCATGAACACTGAAGCTTTCTTT.

V is TRBV29-1 and J is TRBJ2-2; maybe TRBD1 (6 bases). Germline V gives CDR1 SQVTM, CDR2 ANQGSEA. This CDR3 comprises 16 residues. With 7 bases removed from V and 0 bases from J, the gap between germline ends came to 18 bases. In nucleotides, the CDR3 is TGCAGCGCCCGAAGGTCAGGGACACCGAACACCGGGGAGCTGTTTTTT. Translated: CSARRSGTPNTGELFF.

The V call is TRBV14, the J call TRBJ2-3; D remains unclear. CDR3 length: 13 amino acids. V lost 1 base to trimming and J lost 2 bases, with 4 bases between them. The germline gives CDR1 SGHDN, CDR2 FVKESK. The CDR3 nucleotides are TGTGCCAGCAGCCAAGTTAACACAGATACGCAGTATTTT. Translated: CASSQVNTDTQYF.

With respect to this clonotype: This sequence may be a read error, since a much larger clone differs from it by one base. The chain employs TRBV29-1 and TRBJ2-5; D is possibly TRBD2 (5 bases). The CDR3 contains 13 residues. Germline V CDR1 and CDR2: SQVTM, ANQGSEA. The germline V and J ends were trimmed by 1 base and 9 bases, with 15 bases remaining between them. The CDR3 spells CSVEGHPGEPQYF. CDR3 coding DNA: TGCAGCGTTGAAGGGCACCCCGGGGAGCCCCAGTACTTC.

This clonotype showed up just a few times. One junction end disagrees with the germline gene, perhaps due to a read error. The CDR3 is CASSLASLGQGSHF. DNA for the CDR3: TGTGCCAGCAGTTTAGCTTCTTTGGGACAGGGATCCCACTTC. The V call is TRBV12-3 or TRBV12-4, the J call TRBJ1-2, with 9 bases matching TRBD1. The CDR3 is 14 amino acids.